This T cell receptor (beta chain) comes out of a study of blood T cell repertoires in COVID-19. Study-wide background: Samples came from the United States, Italy and Spain, spanning acute and convalescent COVID-19. Sample material is recorded as cDNA or gDNA derived from T cells, B-cell-depleted T cells, or PBMCs.

Per the original data handling: Reference gene primer amplification yielded estimated nucleated cell counts. TCRdb's table, derived via immunoSEQ multiplex PCR, lists solely in-frame clones and lacks some. The V and J calls and clone size come from that table; D and trimming were worked out from the DNA. This repertoire shows around 140,000 clones, around 87% found once; its top ten account for approximately 2%. Trimming shortened V by 5 bases and J by 12 bases, and 11 bases separated the two germline ends. The CDR3 length is 11 residues. In germline, CDR1 is SGHNT, CDR2 YENEEA. This clone has a single count.

This TCR came from a man aged 65-85 years with active COVID-19. Sequenced sample: peripheral blood. The J gene is TRBJ2-1, the V gene TRBV11-3, with D perhaps TRBD1 (5 bases). CDR3 amino acids: CASSATGRQFF. As DNA, the CDR3 is TGTGCCAGCAGCGCCACAGGTAGGCAGTTCTTC.